This entry describes one T cell receptor (beta chain). This record belongs to a study of blood T cell repertoires in COVID-19. For the study at large: Collection of acute and convalescent COVID-19 samples took place in the United States, Italy and Spain. Sources were T cells, B-cell-depleted T cells, or PBMCs; the material itself was cDNA or gDNA.

The authors' processing: Reference gene primer amplification gave nucleated cell count estimates. TCRdb keeps only in-frame clones here, not all; method: immunoSEQ multiplex PCR. V, J and clone size are taken as reported in that table, and D and trimming were inferred from the DNA itself. The profile covers roughly 240,000 clones, with about 79% appearing a single time and about 2.3% taken by the ten largest. This sequence was found in a middle-aged man who had recovered from COVID-19. Input material: peripheral blood.

The CDR3: CASSSRISGKGETQYF. The DNA of the CDR3 is TGTGCCAGCAGCTCACGGATTTCGGGGAAAGGAGAGACCCAGTACTTC. The rearrangement uses TRBV7-9 and TRBJ2-5, with D possibly being TRBD2 (5 bases). Trimming stripped 4 bases from V and 4 bases from J, with 19 bases between. Germline-derived CDR1 and CDR2 are SEHNR and FQNEAQ (reference sequence). The length of the CDR3 is 16 residues.